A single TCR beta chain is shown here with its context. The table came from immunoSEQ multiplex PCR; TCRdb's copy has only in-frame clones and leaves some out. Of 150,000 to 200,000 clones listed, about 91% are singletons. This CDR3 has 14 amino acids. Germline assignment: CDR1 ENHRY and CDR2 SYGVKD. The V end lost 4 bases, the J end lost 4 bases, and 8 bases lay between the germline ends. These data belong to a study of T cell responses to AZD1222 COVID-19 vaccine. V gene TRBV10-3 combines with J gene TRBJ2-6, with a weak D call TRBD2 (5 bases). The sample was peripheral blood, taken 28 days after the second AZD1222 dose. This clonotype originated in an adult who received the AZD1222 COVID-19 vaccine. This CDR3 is CAISGVAGANVLTF. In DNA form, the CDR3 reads TGTGCCATCAGTGGGGTAGCGGGGGCCAACGTCCTGACTTTC.